Following are 2 T cell receptor beta chains from one sample sequenced in a study of T cell responses to AZD1222 COVID-19 vaccine. The table came from immunoSEQ multiplex PCR; TCRdb's copy has only in-frame clones and leaves some out. The sample gives about 260,000 clones, over 85% of which show up once; around 0.5% is in the top ten. Sequences were derived from peripheral blood, sampled on day 0 of AZD1222 vaccination. The origin of the receptors is an adult in good health.

J is TRBJ1-1 and V is TRBV24-1; 8 bases map to TRBD1. V lost 2 bases and J lost 4; bases outside the gene matches: 8. Per the germline V gene, CDR1 is KGHDR and CDR2 is SFDVKD. This CDR3 has 16 residues. The CDR3 loop is CATSDSRQGRSTEAFF. CDR3 bases: TGTGCCACCAGTGATTCGAGACAGGGGAGAAGCACTGAAGCTTTCTTT.

This chain links TRBV11-2 with TRBJ1-4; 7 nucleotides match TRBD1. Germline-derived CDR1 and CDR2 are SGHAT and FQNNGV. V shed 3 bases, J shed 7 bases, and the junction held 8 bases outside the gene matches. This CDR3 is built from 15 residues. CDR3: CASSFTKQGGEKLFF. CDR3 nucleotides: TGTGCCAGCAGCTTTACAAAGCAGGGGGGTGAAAAACTGTTTTTT.